This is a list of T cell receptor beta chains from one sample in a study of radiotherapy plus CTLA-4 blockade in lung cancer. Measured with immunoSEQ multiplex PCR; TCRdb has only the in-frame clones, and not every one. Here the sample spans 85,000 to 95,000 clones, roughly four fifths being singletons. The sample here was peripheral blood, taken from a patient treated with radiotherapy plus ipilimumab. The receptors here all came from a human donor with non-small cell lung cancer that progressed on radiotherapy plus ipilimumab. The CDR3 runs from the conserved cysteine through the conserved F or W. Each record gives: V gene, D gene, J gene, clone size, CDR3 protein, CDR3 DNA. A D gene is named only where the DNA matches it firmly. Some rows mark clone size as missing; the rest say once, few, many or name a class of expanded clone.

V: TRBV13
D: TRBD1
J: TRBJ2-7
size: -
CDR3: CASSSSGTGRTEQYF
DNA: TGTGCCAGCAGCTCCTCCGGGACAGGGAGGACCGAGCAGTACTTC

V: TRBV5-1
D: -
J: TRBJ2-1
size: -
CDR3: CASSFGGNEQFF
DNA: TGCGCCAGCAGCTTCGGGGGCAATGAGCAGTTCTTC

V: TRBV28
D: TRBD2
J: TRBJ2-2
size: -
CDR3: CASAGGKTGELFF
DNA: TGTGCCAGCGCGGGAGGAAAGACCGGGGAGCTGTTTTTT

V: TRBV5-6
D: -
J: TRBJ2-1
size: -
CDR3: CASSFLQLNEQFF
DNA: TGTGCCAGCAGCTTCCTCCAATTAAATGAGCAGTTCTTC

V: TRBV11-2
D: -
J: TRBJ2-7
size: -
CDR3: CASSDNRTPYEQYF
DNA: TGTGCCAGCAGCGACAATCGCACCCCCTACGAGCAGTACTTC

V: TRBV21-1
D: -
J: TRBJ2-7
size: -
CDR3: CASSKSELTQGSYEQYF
DNA: TGTGCCAGCAGCAAAAGCGAATTGACACAGGGGAGCTACGAGCAGTACTTC

V: TRBV6-5
D: TRBD2
J: TRBJ2-5
size: -
CDR3: CASSYSGGGPEETQYF
DNA: TGTGCCAGCAGTTACTCGGGCGGGGGGCCGGAGGAGACCCAGTACTTC

V: TRBV2
D: TRBD1
J: TRBJ2-1
size: -
CDR3: CASSPGQGRNEQFF
DNA: TGTGCCAGCAGTCCGGGACAGGGGAGGAATGAGCAGTTCTTC

V: TRBV25-1
D: -
J: TRBJ2-7
size: -
CDR3: CASSEYNSRAYEQYF
DNA: TGTGCCAGCAGTGAATATAATTCCAGGGCCTACGAGCAGTACTTC

V: TRBV6-6
D: -
J: TRBJ2-2
size: once
CDR3: CASTGALNTGELFF
DNA: TGTGCCAGCACGGGGGCGTTGAACACCGGGGAGCTGTTTTTT

V: TRBV7-7
D: -
J: TRBJ2-1
size: -
CDR3: CASSPTAGTGSYNEQFF
DNA: TGTGCTAGCAGCCCGACGGCAGGGACCGGCTCCTACAATGAGCAGTTCTTC

V: TRBV7-9
D: -
J: TRBJ2-5
size: -
CDR3: CASSMPGQVTQYF
DNA: TGTGCCAGCAGCATGCCGGGACAAGTAACCCAGTACTTC

V: TRBV5-5
D: -
J: TRBJ2-2
size: -
CDR3: CASSLVSSTGELFF
DNA: TGTGCCAGCAGCTTGGTCAGTTCCACCGGGGAGCTGTTTTTT

V: TRBV4-1
D: -
J: TRBJ1-5
size: -
CDR3: CASSQERRGDQPQHF
DNA: TGCGCCAGCAGCCAAGAGCGAAGGGGCGATCAGCCCCAGCATTTT

V: TRBV28
D: TRBD1
J: TRBJ2-1
size: once
CDR3: CASSGGQSAYNEQFF
DNA: TGTGCCAGCAGTGGGGGACAGAGCGCCTACAATGAGCAGTTCTTC

V: TRBV27
D: -
J: TRBJ2-7
size: -
CDR3: CASSLYGGSYEQYF
DNA: TGTGCCAGCAGTTTATACGGGGGCTCCTACGAGCAGTACTTC

V: TRBV29-1
D: TRBD1
J: TRBJ1-1
size: few
CDR3: CSERQGPTEAFF
DNA: TGCAGCGAGCGACAGGGCCCCACTGAAGCTTTCTTT

V: TRBV19
D: -
J: TRBJ2-7
size: few
CDR3: CASSKNRISYEQYF
DNA: TGTGCCAGTAGTAAGAACAGGATTTCCTACGAGCAGTACTTC

V: TRBV19
D: -
J: TRBJ2-2
size: -
CDR3: CASSSQYGELFF
DNA: TGTGCCAGTAGTTCCCAATACGGGGAGCTGTTTTTT

V: TRBV5-1
D: TRBD1
J: TRBJ1-5
size: -
CDR3: CASSSGTGLNQPQHF
DNA: TGCGCCAGCAGCTCAGGGACAGGGTTGAATCAGCCCCAGCATTTT

V: TRBV7-6
D: -
J: TRBJ2-1
size: -
CDR3: CASSPGQYNEQFF
DNA: TGTGCCAGCAGCCCTGGACAGTACAATGAGCAGTTCTTC

V: TRBV4-2
D: TRBD2
J: TRBJ2-7
size: -
CDR3: CASSQARTRSHEQYF
DNA: TGTGCCAGCAGCCAAGCGCGGACTAGGTCCCACGAGCAGTACTTC

V: TRBV18
D: -
J: TRBJ2-3
size: -
CDR3: CASSPSMQTDTQYF
DNA: TGTGCCAGCTCACCATCCATGCAGACAGATACGCAGTATTTT